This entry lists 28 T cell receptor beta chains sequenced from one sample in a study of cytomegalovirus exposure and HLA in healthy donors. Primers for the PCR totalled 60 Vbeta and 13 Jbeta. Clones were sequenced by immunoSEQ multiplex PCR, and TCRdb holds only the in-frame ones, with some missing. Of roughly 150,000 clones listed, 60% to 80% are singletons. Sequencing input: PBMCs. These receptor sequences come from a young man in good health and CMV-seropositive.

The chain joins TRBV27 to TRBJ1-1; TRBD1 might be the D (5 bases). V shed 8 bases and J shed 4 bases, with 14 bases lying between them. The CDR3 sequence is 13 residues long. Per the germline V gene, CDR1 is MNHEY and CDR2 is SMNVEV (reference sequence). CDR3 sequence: CASGFQGGTEAFF. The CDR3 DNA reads TGTGCCAGCGGCTTCCAGGGAGGCACTGAAGCTTTCTTT.

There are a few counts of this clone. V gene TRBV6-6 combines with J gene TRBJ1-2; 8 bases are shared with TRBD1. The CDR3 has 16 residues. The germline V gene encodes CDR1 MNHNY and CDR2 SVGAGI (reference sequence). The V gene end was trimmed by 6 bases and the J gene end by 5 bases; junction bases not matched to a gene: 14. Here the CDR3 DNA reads TGTGCCAGCAGACAAAACGACGGACAGGGCGGTTATGGCTACACCTTC. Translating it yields CASRQNDGQGGYGYTF.

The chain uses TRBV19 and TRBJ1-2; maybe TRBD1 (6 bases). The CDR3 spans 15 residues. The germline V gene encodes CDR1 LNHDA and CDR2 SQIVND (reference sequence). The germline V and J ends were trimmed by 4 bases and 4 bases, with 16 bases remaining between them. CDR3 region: CASSNQGIMLYGYTF. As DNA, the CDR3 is TGTGCCAGTAGTAATCAGGGGATTATGCTCTATGGCTACACCTTC. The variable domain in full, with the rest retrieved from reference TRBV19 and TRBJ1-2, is DGGITQSPKYLFRKEGQNVTLSCEQNLNHDAMYWYRQDPGQGLRLIYYSQIVNDFQKGDIAEGYSVSREKKESFPLTVTSAQKNPTAFYLCASSNQGIMLYGYTFGSGTRLTVV.

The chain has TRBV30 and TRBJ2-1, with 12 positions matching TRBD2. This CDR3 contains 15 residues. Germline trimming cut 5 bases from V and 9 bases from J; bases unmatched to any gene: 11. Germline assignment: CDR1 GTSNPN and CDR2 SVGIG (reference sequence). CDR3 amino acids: CAWGRGLAGLGEQFF. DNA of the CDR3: TGTGCCTGGGGACGGGGACTAGCGGGTCTAGGTGAGCAGTTCTTC.

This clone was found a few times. CDR3 bases: TGTGCCAGCAGTTACGGTGCAACTAATGAAAAACTGTTTTTT. Encoded protein: CASSYGATNEKLFF. This sequence joins TRBV2 and TRBJ1-4; D not resolved. Germline V gene lookup returns CDR1 SNHLY and CDR2 FYNNEI. This CDR3 is 14 amino acids long. Trimming removed 5 bases at V and 0 bases at J, with 7 bases between.

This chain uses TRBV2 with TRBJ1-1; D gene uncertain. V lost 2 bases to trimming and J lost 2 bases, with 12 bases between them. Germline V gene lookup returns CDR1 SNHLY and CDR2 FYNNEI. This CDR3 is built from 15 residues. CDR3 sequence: CASSEFGRPNTEAFF. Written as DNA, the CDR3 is TGTGCCAGCAGTGAATTCGGCAGGCCCAACACTGAAGCTTTCTTT.

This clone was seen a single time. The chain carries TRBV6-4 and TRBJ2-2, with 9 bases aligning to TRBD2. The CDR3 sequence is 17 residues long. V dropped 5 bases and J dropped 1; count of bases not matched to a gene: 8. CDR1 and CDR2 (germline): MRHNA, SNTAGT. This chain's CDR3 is CASSPSTSGMNTGELFF. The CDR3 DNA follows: TGTGCCAGCAGTCCCTCGACTAGCGGTATGAACACCGGGGAGCTGTTTTTT.

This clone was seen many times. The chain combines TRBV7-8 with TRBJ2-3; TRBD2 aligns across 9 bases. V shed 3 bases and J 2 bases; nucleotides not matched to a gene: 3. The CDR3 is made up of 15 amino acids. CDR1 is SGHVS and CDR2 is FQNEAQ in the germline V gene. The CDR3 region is CASSFSSGNTDTQYF. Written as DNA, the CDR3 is TGTGCCAGCAGCTTCTCTAGCGGGAACACAGATACGCAGTATTTT. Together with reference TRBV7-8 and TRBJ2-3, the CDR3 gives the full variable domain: GAGVSQSPRYKVAKRGQDVALRCDPISGHVSLFWYQQALGQGPEFLTYFQNEAQLDKSGLPSDRFFAERPEGSVSTLKIQRTQQEDSAVYLCASSFSSGNTDTQYFGPGTRLTVL.

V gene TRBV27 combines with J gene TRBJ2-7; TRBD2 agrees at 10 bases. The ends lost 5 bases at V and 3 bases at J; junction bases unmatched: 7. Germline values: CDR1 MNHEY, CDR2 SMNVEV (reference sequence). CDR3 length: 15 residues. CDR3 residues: CASSPLAGVLYEQYF. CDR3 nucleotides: TGTGCCAGCAGTCCCCTAGCGGGAGTTCTCTACGAGCAGTACTTC.

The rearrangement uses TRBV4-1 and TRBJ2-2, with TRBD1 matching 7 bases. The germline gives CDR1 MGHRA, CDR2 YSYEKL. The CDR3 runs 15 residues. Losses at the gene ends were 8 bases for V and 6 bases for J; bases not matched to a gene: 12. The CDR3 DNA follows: TGCGCCAGCCGGAACACAGGGGCGTGGGCCGGGGAGCTGTTTTTT. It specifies CASRNTGAWAGELFF.

The CDR3 bases are TGCAGCGTTGCCGGGACAGGGGGTACCTACAATGAGCAGTTCTTC. It specifies CSVAGTGGTYNEQFF. The rearrangement joins TRBV29-1 to TRBJ2-1; 11 bases map to TRBD1. The CDR3 spans 15 residues. In germline, CDR1 is SQVTM, CDR2 ANQGSEA. V shed 4 bases and J 2 bases; nucleotides not matched to a gene: 4.

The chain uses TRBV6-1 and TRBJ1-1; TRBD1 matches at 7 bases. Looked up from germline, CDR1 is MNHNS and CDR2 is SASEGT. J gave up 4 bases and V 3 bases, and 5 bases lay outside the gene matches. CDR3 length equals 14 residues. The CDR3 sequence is CASSEQGESTEAFF. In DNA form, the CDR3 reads TGTGCCAGCAGTGAGCAGGGGGAAAGCACTGAAGCTTTCTTT.

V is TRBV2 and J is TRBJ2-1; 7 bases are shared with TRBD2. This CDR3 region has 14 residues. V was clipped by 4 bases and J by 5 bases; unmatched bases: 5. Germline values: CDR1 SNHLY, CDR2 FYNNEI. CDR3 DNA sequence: TGTGCCAGCAGTGCGGGACTAAGAAACAATGAGCAGTTCTTC. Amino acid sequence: CASSAGLRNNEQFF.

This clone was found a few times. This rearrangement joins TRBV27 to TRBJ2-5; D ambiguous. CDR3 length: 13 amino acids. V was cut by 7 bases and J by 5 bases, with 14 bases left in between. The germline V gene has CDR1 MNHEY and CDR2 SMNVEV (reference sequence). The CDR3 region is CASKSRGSETQYF. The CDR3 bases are TGTGCCAGCAAATCGCGAGGATCGGAGACCCAGTACTTC.

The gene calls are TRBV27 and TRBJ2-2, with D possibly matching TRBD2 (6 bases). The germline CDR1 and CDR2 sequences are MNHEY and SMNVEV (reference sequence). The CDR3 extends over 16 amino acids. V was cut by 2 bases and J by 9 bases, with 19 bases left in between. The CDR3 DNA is TGTGCCAGCAGTTTAACTCGACTAGTTAATAACCGGGAGCTGTTTTTT. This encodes CASSLTRLVNNRELFF.

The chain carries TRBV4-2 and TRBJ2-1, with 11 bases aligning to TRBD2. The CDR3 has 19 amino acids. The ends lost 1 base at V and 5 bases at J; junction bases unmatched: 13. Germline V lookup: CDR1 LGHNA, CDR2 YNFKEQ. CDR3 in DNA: TGTGCCAGCAGCCAAGGAACTAGCGGGAGTACTGGGGAAGACAATGAGCAGTTCTTC. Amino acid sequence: CASSQGTSGSTGEDNEQFF.

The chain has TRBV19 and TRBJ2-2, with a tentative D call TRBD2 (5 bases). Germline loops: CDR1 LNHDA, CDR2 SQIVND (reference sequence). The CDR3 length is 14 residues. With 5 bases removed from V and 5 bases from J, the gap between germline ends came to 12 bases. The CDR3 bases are TGTGCCAGTAGTGTACCGACTATGACCGGGGAGCTGTTTTTT. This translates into CASSVPTMTGELFF. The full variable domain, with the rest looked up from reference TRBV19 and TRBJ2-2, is DGGITQSPKYLFRKEGQNVTLSCEQNLNHDAMYWYRQDPGQGLRLIYYSQIVNDFQKGDIAEGYSVSREKKESFPLTVTSAQKNPTAFYLCASSVPTMTGELFFGEGSRLTVL.

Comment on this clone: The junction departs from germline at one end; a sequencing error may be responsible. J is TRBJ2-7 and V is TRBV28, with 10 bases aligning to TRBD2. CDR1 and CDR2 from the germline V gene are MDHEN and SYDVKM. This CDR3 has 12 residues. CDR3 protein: CASSLPGTSADF. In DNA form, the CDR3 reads TGTGCCAGCAGTTTACCTGGGACTAGCGCTGACTTC.

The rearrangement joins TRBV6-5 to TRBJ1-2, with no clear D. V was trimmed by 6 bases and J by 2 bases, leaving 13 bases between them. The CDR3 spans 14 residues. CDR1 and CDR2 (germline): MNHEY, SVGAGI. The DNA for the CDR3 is TGTGCCAGCAGGAGGATAAATTCAAACTATGGCTACACCTTC. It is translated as CASRRINSNYGYTF.

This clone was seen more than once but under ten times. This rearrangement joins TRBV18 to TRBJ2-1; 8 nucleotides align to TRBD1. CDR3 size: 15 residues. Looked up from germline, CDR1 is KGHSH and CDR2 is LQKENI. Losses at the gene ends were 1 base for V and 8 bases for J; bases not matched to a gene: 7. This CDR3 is CASSPLRTGTYEQFF. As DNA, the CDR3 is TGTGCCAGCTCACCACTACGGACAGGGACGTATGAGCAGTTCTTC.

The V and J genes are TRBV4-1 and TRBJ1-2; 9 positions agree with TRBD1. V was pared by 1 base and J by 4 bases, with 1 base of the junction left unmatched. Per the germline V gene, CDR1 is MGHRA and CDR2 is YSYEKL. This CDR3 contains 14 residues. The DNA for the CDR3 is TGCGCCAGCAGCCAAGCGGGACAGGGCTATGGCTACACCTTC. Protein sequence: CASSQAGQGYGYTF.

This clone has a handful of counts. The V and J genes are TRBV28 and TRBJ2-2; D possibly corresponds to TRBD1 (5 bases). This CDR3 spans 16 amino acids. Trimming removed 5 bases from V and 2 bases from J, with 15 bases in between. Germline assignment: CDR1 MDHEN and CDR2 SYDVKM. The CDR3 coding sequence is TGTGCCAGCAGTCCCCGGTTCAGGGCTAACACCGGGGAGCTGTTTTTT. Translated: CASSPRFRANTGELFF.

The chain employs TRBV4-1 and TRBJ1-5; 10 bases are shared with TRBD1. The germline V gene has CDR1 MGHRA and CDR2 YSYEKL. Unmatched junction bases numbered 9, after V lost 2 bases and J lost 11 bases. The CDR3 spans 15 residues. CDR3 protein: CASSQSGTGVSAQHF. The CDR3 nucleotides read TGCGCCAGCAGCCAATCGGGGACAGGGGTATCAGCCCAGCATTTT.

As DNA, the CDR3 is TGTGCCAGCAGCCTTACGGGATCGAGTGCAAGAGAAAAACTGTTTTTT. It is translated as CASSLTGSSAREKLFF. This chain connects TRBV7-9 to TRBJ1-4; D is ambiguous. The CDR3 extends over 16 amino acids. Trimming removed 5 bases from V and 8 bases from J, with 21 bases in between. Per the germline V gene, CDR1 is SEHNR and CDR2 is FQNEAQ (reference sequence).

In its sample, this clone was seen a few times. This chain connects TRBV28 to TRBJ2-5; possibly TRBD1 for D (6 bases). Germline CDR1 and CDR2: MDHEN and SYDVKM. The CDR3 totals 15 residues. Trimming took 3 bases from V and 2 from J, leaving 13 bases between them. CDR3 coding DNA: TGTGCCAGCAGTTTTTGGGGGCGAGGGCAAGAGACCCAGTACTTC. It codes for CASSFWGRGQETQYF.

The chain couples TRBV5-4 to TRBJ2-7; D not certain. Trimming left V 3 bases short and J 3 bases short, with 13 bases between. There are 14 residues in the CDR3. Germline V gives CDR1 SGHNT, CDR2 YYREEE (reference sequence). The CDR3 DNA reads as TGTGCCAGCAGCTCGCCGGGTCTGAACTACGAGCAGTACTTC. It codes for CASSSPGLNYEQYF.

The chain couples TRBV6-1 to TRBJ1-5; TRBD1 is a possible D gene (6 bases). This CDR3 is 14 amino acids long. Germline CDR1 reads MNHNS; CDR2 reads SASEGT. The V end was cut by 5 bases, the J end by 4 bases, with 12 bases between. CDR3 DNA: TGTGCCAGCAGTCAAGGGGGAGGGAATCAGCCCCAGCATTTT. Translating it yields CASSQGGGNQPQHF.

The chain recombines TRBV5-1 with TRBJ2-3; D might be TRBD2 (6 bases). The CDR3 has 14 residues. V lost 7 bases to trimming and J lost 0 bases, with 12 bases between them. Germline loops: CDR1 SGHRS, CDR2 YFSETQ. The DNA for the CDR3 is TGCGCCAGCGGGGCTGGGACTAGCACAGATACGCAGTATTTT. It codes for CASGAGTSTDTQYF.